The 7 T cell receptor beta chains in this list originate from one sample, sequenced in a study of identical twins. Using its own MiXCR run on the 5' RACE reads, TCRdb lists one record per CDR3 protein. The data contain some 900,000 distinct CDR3 sequences, 9% to 15% of them seen just once; the ten biggest clones take up about 1.5%. Separately, the same data were catalogued under a study of yellow fever vaccine responses in identical twins.

The sample consisted of PBMCs. The receptors were gathered from a woman aged 18 to 35 in good health.

V gene TRBV20-1 combines with J gene TRBJ2-1; TRBD1 agrees at 10 bases. Germline trimming cut 4 bases from V and 0 bases from J; bases unmatched to any gene: 9. Germline V gene sequence: CDR1 DFQATT, CDR2 SNEGSKA (reference sequence). The CDR3 has 17 amino acids. The DNA for the CDR3 is TGCAGTGCTAAAGACAGGGGGCGGCCCAACTCCTACAATGAGCAGTTCTTC. Protein sequence: CSAKDRGRPNSYNEQFF.

In this sample, this clonotype turned up a few times. The chain employs TRBV27 and TRBJ1-5; 7 nucleotides match TRBD1. Germline V gene sequence: CDR1 MNHEY, CDR2 SMNVEV (reference sequence). This CDR3 region has 14 residues. With V trimmed by 8 bases and J by 0 bases, 4 bases remained unmatched. CDR3 protein: CASRQGYSNQPQHF. CDR3 nucleotides: TGTGCCAGCCGACAGGGATATAGCAATCAGCCCCAGCATTTT.

This clonotype showed up many times. The chain employs TRBV7-9 and TRBJ2-1; D is unresolved. This CDR3 contains 11 residues. Deletions cut 5 bases from V and 5 bases from J, with 4 bases between. CDR1 and CDR2 from the germline V gene are SEHNR and FQNEAQ (reference sequence). CDR3 residues: CASSHHNEQFF. In DNA, the CDR3 is TGTGCCAGCAGCCACCACAATGAGCAGTTCTTC.

The V and J genes are TRBV4-1 and TRBJ2-3; 9 bases agree with TRBD2. Germline assignment: CDR1 MGHRA and CDR2 YSYEKL. This CDR3 contains 15 residues. Trimming took 0 bases from V and 4 from J; bases not matched to a gene: 2. CDR3 bases: TGCGCCAGCAGCCAAGATGCGGGAGGGCCAGATACGCAGTATTTT. Its protein product is CASSQDAGGPDTQYF.

This clonotype was found a few times. The rearrangement uses TRBV29-1 and TRBJ2-3, with D tentatively TRBD1 or TRBD2 (7 bases each). Germline CDR1 is SQVTM and CDR2 is ANQGSEA. V was clipped by 3 bases and J by 6 bases, with 13 bases between them. The CDR3 spans 13 residues. The CDR3 here is CSVDRQGGDTQYF. The DNA for the CDR3 is TGCAGCGTTGATCGGCAGGGGGGGGATACGCAGTATTTT.

The chain joins TRBV5-1 to TRBJ2-5, with TRBD2 matching 8 bases. Germline V gene data show CDR1 as SGHRS and CDR2 as YFSETQ. This CDR3 comprises 16 residues. Trimming cost V 1 base and J 1 base; bases outside gene matches: 6. The CDR3 DNA follows: TGCGCCAGCAGCTTGCGGGTAGCGGGGACCCAAGAGACCCAGTACTTC. Translating gives CASSLRVAGTQETQYF.

This clonotype was observed a few times. V is TRBV2 and J is TRBJ1-5; D is perhaps TRBD1 (5 bases). The V end was cut by 11 bases, the J end by 4 bases, with 12 bases between. This CDR3 has 12 amino acids. Germline CDR1 reads SNHLY; CDR2 reads FYNNEI. The CDR3 nucleotides read TGTGCCGGGACTGGGGGGAATCAGCCCCAGCATTTT. Translation gives CAGTGGNQPQHF.